The 26 T cell receptor beta chains below were found in one sample sequenced in a study of blood T cells in healthy people across ages. A second PCR, run for roughly 7 to 12 cycles, used a sample-barcoded 5' primer plus a J-beta primer mix. TCRdb re-called the 5' RACE reads through MiXCR, storing one row per CDR3 protein. In the table there are roughly 1.7 million distinct CDR3 sequences, around 35% of which are singletons. Sequencing used blood. The source of these receptors is a woman in her thirties in good health.

This rearrangement joins TRBV5-1 to TRBJ2-7; D may match TRBD1 or TRBD2 (5 bases each). The V end was cut by 0 bases, the J end by 1 base, with 11 bases between. This CDR3 is built from 15 residues. The germline gives CDR1 SGHRS, CDR2 YFSETQ. The CDR3 here is CASSLEGTESYEQYF. The CDR3 DNA sequence: TGCGCCAGCAGCTTGGAGGGGACGGAATCCTACGAGCAGTACTTC.

Points on this clonotype: This clone may be a read error of a much larger clone one base away. The chain couples TRBV29-1 to TRBJ2-7; 9 bases map to TRBD1. Per germline, CDR1 SQVTM and CDR2 ANQGSEA. CDR3 length: 13 residues. J was trimmed by 4 bases and V by 4 bases; bases with no gene match: 5. The CDR3 spells CSVADRGRYEQYF. The CDR3 bases are TGCAGCGTTGCGGACAGGGGAAGGTACGAGCAGTACTTC.

There are a few counts of this clonotype. The chain has TRBV15 and TRBJ2-3; the D gene could be TRBD1 or TRBD2 (5 bases each). V dropped 1 base and J dropped 0 bases, with 11 bases sitting between them. The CDR3 is made up of 16 amino acids. The germline CDR1 and CDR2 sequences are LNHNV and YYDKDF (reference sequence). The CDR3 DNA sequence: TGTGCCACCAGCAGAGTACGGGGCTACAGCACAGATACGCAGTATTTT. The encoded protein is CATSRVRGYSTDTQYF. Together with reference TRBV15 and TRBJ2-3, the CDR3 gives the full variable domain: DAMVIQNPRYQVTQFGKPVTLSCSQTLNHNVMYWYQQKSSQAPKLLFHYYDKDFNNEADTPDNFQSRRPNTSFCFLDIRSPGLGDTAMYLCATSRVRGYSTDTQYFGPGTRLTVL.

This clonotype occurred a few times. The V gene is TRBV7-9, the J gene TRBJ1-2, with TRBD1 identical over 7 bases. This CDR3 has 15 residues. From germline, CDR1 is SEHNR and CDR2 FQNEAQ (reference sequence). V lost 1 base to trimming and J lost 4 bases; unmatched junction nucleotides: 6. The CDR3 spells CASSLGDSRSYGYTF. The CDR3 DNA sequence: TGTGCCAGCAGCTTAGGGGACAGCCGCTCCTATGGCTACACCTTC.

The V gene is TRBV6-2 or TRBV6-3, the J gene TRBJ1-1; no clear D. Germline CDR1 and CDR2: MNHEY and SVGEGT. The CDR3 is 14 residues long. V lost 6 bases and J lost 0, with 11 bases in between. In nucleotides, the CDR3 is TGTGCCAGCAGCTACGGACTCCTGAACACTGAAGCTTTCTTT. This codes for CASSYGLLNTEAFF.

This clonotype was recorded many times. The genes are TRBV20-1 and TRBJ2-1; 11 bases fit TRBD2. The J segment lost 7 bases and the V segment lost 2 bases, leaving 7 bases of the junction unmatched. CDR1 is DFQATT, CDR2 SNEGSKA, per germline (reference sequence). This CDR3 region has 15 residues. CDR3 nucleotides: TGCAGTGCTAGACACTTCACTAGCGGGAGTAATGAGCAGTTCTTC. Protein product: CSARHFTSGSNEQFF.

This clonotype was seen many times. The CDR3 bases are TGTGCCAGCAGCCGACTAGCGGGGGGGCTCATAGAGACCCAGTACTTC. Protein product: CASSRLAGGLIETQYF. The chain combines TRBV3-1 with TRBJ2-5; 14 nucleotides align to TRBD2. Germline V CDR1 and CDR2: LGHDT, YNNKEL (reference sequence). With 4 bases clipped from V and 4 bases from J, the junction kept 5 bases outside the gene matches. The CDR3 spans 16 residues.

The gene calls are TRBV20-1 and TRBJ2-3, with 7 bases matching TRBD2. Germline lookup yields CDR1 DFQATT and CDR2 SNEGSKA (reference sequence). The trim removed 6 bases at V and 3 bases at J, leaving 12 bases unmatched. CDR3 length equals 15 residues. CDR3 amino acids: CSAEGGTTKTDTQYF. The CDR3 bases are TGCAGTGCCGAGGGTGGGACTACCAAAACAGATACGCAGTATTTT.

This clonotype has ten or more counts. The rearrangement uses TRBV20-1 and TRBJ1-5; TRBD1 matches at 10 bases. V gave up 3 bases and J gave up 5 bases; unmatched junction bases: 4. This CDR3 contains 14 residues. CDR1 and CDR2 from the germline V gene are DFQATT and SNEGSKA (reference sequence). The CDR3 reads CSARETGGDQPQHF. In DNA, the CDR3 is TGCAGTGCTAGGGAGACAGGGGGCGATCAGCCCCAGCATTTT.

In this sample, this clonotype turned up a few times. J is TRBJ2-3 and V is TRBV7-3; 10 nucleotides align to TRBD2. The length of the CDR3 is 15 residues. V lost 4 bases, J lost 5 bases, and 6 bases stayed unmatched. Looked up from germline, CDR1 is SGHTA and CDR2 is FQGTGA. The CDR3 reads CASSSQRGGGDTQYF. The CDR3, as DNA: TGTGCCAGCAGCTCCCAGCGGGGGGGCGGAGATACGCAGTATTTT.

The chain couples TRBV20-1 to TRBJ2-1, with TRBD2 matching over 11 bases. J gave up 10 bases and V 5 bases, and 13 bases lay outside the gene matches. The CDR3 totals 15 residues. The germline V gene encodes CDR1 DFQATT and CDR2 SNEGSKA (reference sequence). The CDR3 region has the DNA TGCAGTGCTGATGACGTGAGACTAGCGGGGTCCGAGCAGTTCTTC. This translates into CSADDVRLAGSEQFF.

The chain couples TRBV3-1 to TRBJ2-7; 9 bases line up with TRBD2. From germline, CDR1 is LGHDT and CDR2 YNNKEL (reference sequence). The CDR3 length is 16 residues. V gave up 0 bases and J gave up 3 bases; unmatched junction bases: 6. The DNA for the CDR3 is TGTGCCAGCAGCCAAGAAGGAATAGCGGGGGACTACGAGCAGTACTTC. Translation gives CASSQEGIAGDYEQYF.

This clonotype has only a few counts. This chain connects TRBV5-5 to TRBJ2-2, with TRBD2 identical over 12 bases. The CDR3 contains 16 residues. The germline V gene has CDR1 SGHKS and CDR2 YYEKEE (reference sequence). V shed 4 bases, J shed 7 bases, and the junction held 8 bases outside the gene matches. The CDR3 nucleotides read TGTGCCAGCAGCATGACTAGCGGGAGTTCCGTCGGGGAGCTGTTTTTT. Translation gives CASSMTSGSSVGELFF.

This clonotype was seen a handful of times. This chain joins TRBV6-5 and TRBJ2-3; D is perhaps TRBD2 (5 bases). The CDR3 has 16 amino acids. The V gene's germline CDR1 is MNHEY and CDR2 SVGAGI. Trimming pared 0 bases from V and 1 base from J, leaving 11 bases between. The CDR3: CASSYSVLAGTDTQYF. The CDR3 bases are TGTGCCAGCAGTTACTCGGTCCTAGCAGGCACAGATACGCAGTATTTT.

In the case of this clonotype: Its ends do not fully match the called genes, so a read error is possible. The rearrangement uses TRBV6-6 and TRBJ2-5; no clear D. This CDR3 region has 11 residues. Germline CDR1 is MNHNY and CDR2 is SVGAGI (reference sequence). The CDR3 region has the DNA TGTGCCAGCAGCAACCAAGGGACCCAGTACTTC. As protein: CASSNQGTQYF.

This clonotype was picked up a small number of times. The chain is built from TRBV7-9 and TRBJ2-7; D gene uncertain. Germline V gives CDR1 SEHNR, CDR2 FQNEAQ (reference sequence). The CDR3 covers 16 residues. V lost 5 bases and J 2 bases, leaving 19 bases between the germline ends. The chain's CDR3 is CASSRRFVRETYEQYF. The CDR3 DNA reads as TGTGCCAGCAGCCGGCGGTTCGTCAGAGAAACCTACGAGCAGTACTTC.

In its sample, this clonotype was seen many times. A junction boundary mismatches the germline segment, possibly from a read error. This chain joins TRBV4-2 and TRBJ2-3, with 10 positions matching TRBD2. Germline lookup yields CDR1 LGHNA and CDR2 YNFKEQ. The CDR3 extends over 16 amino acids. The CDR3 nucleotides read TGCGCCAGCAGCCAAGGATTAGCGGGGGGTGCAGATACGCAGTATTTT. It encodes CASSQGLAGGADTQYF.

This clonotype was seen a handful of times. The chain combines TRBV6-1 with TRBJ2-6; TRBD1 matches at 8 bases. The CDR3 runs 18 residues. Per the germline V gene, CDR1 is MNHNS and CDR2 is SASEGT. V shed 7 bases, J shed 0 bases, and the junction held 11 bases outside the gene matches. CDR3 region: CASTLTGAYVSGANVLTF. CDR3 coding DNA: TGTGCCAGCACCTTGACAGGGGCCTATGTCTCTGGGGCCAACGTCCTGACTTTC.

The chain couples TRBV7-3 to TRBJ1-1; no clear D. There are 14 residues in the CDR3. Germline V gene sequence: CDR1 SGHTA, CDR2 FQGTGA. V was cut by 7 bases and J by 0 bases, with 12 bases left in between. Here the CDR3 reads CASKSSSMNTEAFF. The DNA for the CDR3 is TGTGCCAGCAAGTCATCCTCGATGAACACTGAAGCTTTCTTT.

The chain couples TRBV20-1 to TRBJ2-3; 7 positions match TRBD2. The CDR3 covers 17 residues. Germline CDR1 is DFQATT and CDR2 is SNEGSKA (reference sequence). V shed 5 bases and J 0 bases; nucleotides not matched to a gene: 14. The CDR3 DNA reads as TGCAGTGCTTCACTAGCGCGGGGCCCCATTAGCACAGATACGCAGTATTTT. Its protein product is CSASLARGPISTDTQYF.

This clonotype was observed a few times. The rearrangement uses TRBV6-6 and TRBJ2-7; 8 bases match TRBD1. Germline V lookup: CDR1 MNHNY, CDR2 SVGAGI (reference sequence). The CDR3 has 15 residues. V shed 6 bases, J shed 2 bases, and the junction held 9 bases outside the gene matches. The CDR3 here is CASRAPQGAPYEQYF. CDR3 in DNA: TGTGCCAGCAGGGCCCCCCAGGGGGCTCCCTACGAGCAGTACTTC.

This rearrangement joins TRBV5-1 to TRBJ1-2; D is unresolved. Trimming left V 2 bases short and J 0 bases short, with 8 bases between. Per the germline V gene, CDR1 is SGHRS and CDR2 is YFSETQ. This CDR3 contains 14 residues. CDR3 coding DNA: TGCGCCAGCAGCTTTAGGCAGCCTAACTATGGCTACACCTTC. The encoded protein is CASSFRQPNYGYTF.

The chain has TRBV3-1 and TRBJ2-1; 8 bases are shared with TRBD2. Germline assignment: CDR1 LGHDT and CDR2 YNNKEL (reference sequence). Trimming cost V 4 bases and J 2 bases; bases outside gene matches: 7. CDR3 length: 16 residues. The CDR3 protein is CASSPLAGLAYNEQFF. The CDR3 region has the DNA TGTGCCAGCAGCCCCCTAGCGGGCCTTGCCTACAATGAGCAGTTCTTC.

V gene TRBV12-3 or TRBV12-4 combines with J gene TRBJ1-4; 8 positions match TRBD1. Germline trimming cut 5 bases from V and 5 bases from J; bases unmatched to any gene: 4. The CDR3 has 14 residues. CDR3 region: CASSKRQGNEKLFF. For the CDR3, the DNA is TGTGCCAGCAGTAAAAGACAGGGGAATGAAAAACTGTTTTTT.

This rearrangement joins TRBV5-1 to TRBJ2-7; weak D call: TRBD1 (6 bases). Deletions cut 5 bases from V and 5 bases from J, with 32 bases between. Germline V gene data show CDR1 as SGHRS and CDR2 as YFSETQ. This CDR3 is 19 amino acids long. This CDR3 reads CASRSYGTPQGYPRNEQYF. The CDR3 bases are TGCGCCAGCAGGTCCTACGGGACACCGCAGGGTTACCCTAGGAACGAGCAGTACTTC.

This rearrangement joins TRBV28 to TRBJ2-5; D is uncertain. The length of the CDR3 is 13 residues. Germline loops: CDR1 MDHEN, CDR2 SYDVKM. Trimming removed 3 bases from V and 5 bases from J, with 10 bases in between. The CDR3 nucleotides are TGTGCCAGCAGTTTGGGTGCGTGGGAGACCCAGTACTTC. This translates into CASSLGAWETQYF.